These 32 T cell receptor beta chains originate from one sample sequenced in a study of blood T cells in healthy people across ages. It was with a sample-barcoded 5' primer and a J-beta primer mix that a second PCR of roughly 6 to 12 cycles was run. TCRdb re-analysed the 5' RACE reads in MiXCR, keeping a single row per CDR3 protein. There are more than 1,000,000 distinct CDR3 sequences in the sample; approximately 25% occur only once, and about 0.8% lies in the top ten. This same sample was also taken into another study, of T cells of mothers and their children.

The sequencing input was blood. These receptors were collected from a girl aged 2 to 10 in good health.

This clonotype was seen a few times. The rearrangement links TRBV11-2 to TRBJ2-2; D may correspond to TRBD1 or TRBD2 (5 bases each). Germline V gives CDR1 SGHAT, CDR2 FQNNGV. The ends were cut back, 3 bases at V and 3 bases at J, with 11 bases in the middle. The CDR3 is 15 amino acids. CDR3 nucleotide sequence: TGTGCCAGCAGCTTTTTCAGAGGGGACACCGGGGAGCTGTTTTTT. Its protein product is CASSFFRGDTGELFF.

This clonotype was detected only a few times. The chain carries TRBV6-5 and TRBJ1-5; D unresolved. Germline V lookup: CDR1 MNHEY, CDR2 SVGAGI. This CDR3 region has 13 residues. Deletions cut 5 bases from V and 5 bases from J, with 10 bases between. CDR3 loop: CASSSRIDQPQHF. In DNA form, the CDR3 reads TGTGCCAGCAGTAGCCGGATAGATCAGCCCCAGCATTTT.

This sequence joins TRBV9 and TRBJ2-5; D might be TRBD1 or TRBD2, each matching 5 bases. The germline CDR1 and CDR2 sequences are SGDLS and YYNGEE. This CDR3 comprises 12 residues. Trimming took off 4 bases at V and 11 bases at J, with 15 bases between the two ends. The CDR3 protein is CASSQNRGEQYF. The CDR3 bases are TGTGCCAGCAGCCAAAACAGAGGGGAGCAGTACTTC.

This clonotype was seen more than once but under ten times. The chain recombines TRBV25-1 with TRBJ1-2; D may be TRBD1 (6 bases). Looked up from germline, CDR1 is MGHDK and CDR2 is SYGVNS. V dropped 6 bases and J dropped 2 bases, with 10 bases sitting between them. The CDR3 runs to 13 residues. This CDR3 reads CASRDQGNYGYTF. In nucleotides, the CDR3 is TGTGCCAGCAGAGACCAGGGGAACTATGGCTACACCTTC.

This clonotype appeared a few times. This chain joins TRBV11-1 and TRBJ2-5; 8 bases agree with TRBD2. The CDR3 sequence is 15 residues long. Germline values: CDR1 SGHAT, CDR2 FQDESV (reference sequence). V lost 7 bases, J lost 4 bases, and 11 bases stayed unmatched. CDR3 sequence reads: CASTHNPGLGETQYF. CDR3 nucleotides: TGTGCCAGCACCCATAATCCGGGACTAGGAGAGACCCAGTACTTC.

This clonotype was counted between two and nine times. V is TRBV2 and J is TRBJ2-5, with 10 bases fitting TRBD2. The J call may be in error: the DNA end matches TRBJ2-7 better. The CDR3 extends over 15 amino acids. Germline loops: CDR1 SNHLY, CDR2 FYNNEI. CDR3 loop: CASSEWASGSYEQYF. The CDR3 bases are TGTGCCAGCAGTGAATGGGCTAGCGGGAGCTACGAGCAGTACTTC.

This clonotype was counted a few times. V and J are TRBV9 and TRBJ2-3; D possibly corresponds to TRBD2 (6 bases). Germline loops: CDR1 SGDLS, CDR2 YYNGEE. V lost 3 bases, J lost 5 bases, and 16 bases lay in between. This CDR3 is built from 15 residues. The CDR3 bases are TGTGCCAGCAGCGACCGACTAGGCGGAGGAGATACGCAGTATTTT. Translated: CASSDRLGGGDTQYF.

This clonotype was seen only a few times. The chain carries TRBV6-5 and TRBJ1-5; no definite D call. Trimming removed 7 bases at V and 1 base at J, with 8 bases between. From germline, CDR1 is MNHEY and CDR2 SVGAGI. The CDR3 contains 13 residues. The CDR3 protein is CASTRGSNQPQHF. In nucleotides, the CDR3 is TGTGCCAGCACGCGGGGAAGCAATCAGCCCCAGCATTTT.

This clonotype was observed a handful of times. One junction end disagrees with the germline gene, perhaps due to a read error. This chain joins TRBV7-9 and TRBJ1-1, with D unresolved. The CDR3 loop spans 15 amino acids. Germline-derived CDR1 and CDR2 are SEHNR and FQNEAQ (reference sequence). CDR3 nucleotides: TGTGCCAGCAGCCCTGGGCGAGGTTTGAACACTGAGGCTTTCTTT. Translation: CASSPGRGLNTEAFF.

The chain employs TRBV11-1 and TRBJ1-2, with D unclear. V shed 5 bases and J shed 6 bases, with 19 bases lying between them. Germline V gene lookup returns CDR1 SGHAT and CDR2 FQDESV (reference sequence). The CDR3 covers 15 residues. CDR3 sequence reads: CASSAQQTKRDGYTF. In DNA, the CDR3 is TGTGCCAGCAGCGCCCAGCAGACCAAGAGAGATGGCTACACCTTC.

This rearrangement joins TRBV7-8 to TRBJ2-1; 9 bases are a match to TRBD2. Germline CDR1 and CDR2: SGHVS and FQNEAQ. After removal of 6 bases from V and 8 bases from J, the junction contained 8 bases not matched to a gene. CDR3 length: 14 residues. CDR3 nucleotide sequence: TGTGCCAGCAGAGGGCTAGCGGGAACCTATGAGCAGTTCTTC. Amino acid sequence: CASRGLAGTYEQFF.

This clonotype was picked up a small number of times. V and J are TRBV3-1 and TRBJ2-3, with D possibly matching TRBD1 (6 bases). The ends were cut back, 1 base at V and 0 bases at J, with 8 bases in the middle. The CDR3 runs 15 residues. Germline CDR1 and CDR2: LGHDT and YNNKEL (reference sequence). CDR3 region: CASSQGDISTDTQYF. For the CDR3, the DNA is TGTGCCAGCAGCCAAGGGGACATCAGCACAGATACGCAGTATTTT.

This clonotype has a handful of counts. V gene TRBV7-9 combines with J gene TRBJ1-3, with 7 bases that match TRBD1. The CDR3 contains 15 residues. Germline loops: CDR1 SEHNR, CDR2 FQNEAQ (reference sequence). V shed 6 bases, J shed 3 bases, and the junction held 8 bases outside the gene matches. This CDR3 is CASSLDREIGNTIYF. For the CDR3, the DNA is TGTGCCAGCAGTCTCGACAGGGAAATTGGAAACACCATATATTTT.

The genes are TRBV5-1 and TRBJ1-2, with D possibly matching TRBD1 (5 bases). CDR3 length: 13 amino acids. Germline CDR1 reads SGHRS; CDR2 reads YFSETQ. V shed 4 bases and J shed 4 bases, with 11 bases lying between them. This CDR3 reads CASSNDSSYGYTF. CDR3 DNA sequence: TGCGCCAGCAGCAACGACAGCTCCTATGGCTACACCTTC.

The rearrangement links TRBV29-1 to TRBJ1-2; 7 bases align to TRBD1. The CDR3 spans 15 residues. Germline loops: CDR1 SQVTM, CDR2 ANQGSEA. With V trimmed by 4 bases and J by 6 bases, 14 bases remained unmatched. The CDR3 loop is CSVVVGDSLVHGYTF. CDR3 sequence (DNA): TGCAGCGTTGTCGTCGGGGACAGTCTAGTGCATGGCTACACCTTC.

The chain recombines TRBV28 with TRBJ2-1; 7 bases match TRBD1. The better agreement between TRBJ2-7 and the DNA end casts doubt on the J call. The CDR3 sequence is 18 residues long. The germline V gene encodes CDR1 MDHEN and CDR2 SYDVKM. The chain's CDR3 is CASSYQRGRDYQPYEQYF. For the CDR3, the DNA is TGTGCCAGCAGTTACCAGAGGGGGCGCGACTACCAACCCTACGAGCAGTACTTC.

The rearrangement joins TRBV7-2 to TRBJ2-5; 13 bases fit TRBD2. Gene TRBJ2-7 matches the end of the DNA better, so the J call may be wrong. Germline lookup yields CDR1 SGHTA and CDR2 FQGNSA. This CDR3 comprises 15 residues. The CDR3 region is CASSLEGTSGNEQYF. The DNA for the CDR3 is TGTGCCAGCAGCTTAGAGGGGACTAGCGGGAACGAGCAGTACTTC.

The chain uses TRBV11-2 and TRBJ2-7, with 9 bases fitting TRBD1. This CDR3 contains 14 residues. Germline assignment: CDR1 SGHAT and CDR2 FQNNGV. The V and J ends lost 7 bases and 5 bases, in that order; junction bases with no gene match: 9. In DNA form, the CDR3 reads TGTGCCAGCACTCACAGGGGGCCAGGGGACGAGCAGTACTTC. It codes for CASTHRGPGDEQYF.

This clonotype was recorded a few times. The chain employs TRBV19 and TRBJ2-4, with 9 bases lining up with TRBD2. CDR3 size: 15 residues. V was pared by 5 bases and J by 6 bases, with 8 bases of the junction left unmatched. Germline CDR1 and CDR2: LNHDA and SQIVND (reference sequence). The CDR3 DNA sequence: TGTGCCAGTAGTTCTTTAGCGGGGGACGGAAACATTCAGTACTTC. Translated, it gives CASSSLAGDGNIQYF.

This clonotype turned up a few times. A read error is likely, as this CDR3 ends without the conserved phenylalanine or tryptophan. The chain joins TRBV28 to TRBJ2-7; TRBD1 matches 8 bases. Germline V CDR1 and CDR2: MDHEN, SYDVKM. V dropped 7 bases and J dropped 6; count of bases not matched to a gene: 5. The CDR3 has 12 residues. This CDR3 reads CASMGQDCEQYL. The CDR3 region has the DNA TGTGCCAGCATGGGACAGGACTGCGAGCAGTACCTC.

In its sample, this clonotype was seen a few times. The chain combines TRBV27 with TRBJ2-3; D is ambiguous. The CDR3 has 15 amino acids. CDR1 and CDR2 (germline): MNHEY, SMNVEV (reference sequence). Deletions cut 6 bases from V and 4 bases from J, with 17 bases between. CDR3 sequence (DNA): TGTGCCAGCAGCCGTGACCGCGATAGCCCAGATACGCAGTATTTT. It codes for CASSRDRDSPDTQYF.

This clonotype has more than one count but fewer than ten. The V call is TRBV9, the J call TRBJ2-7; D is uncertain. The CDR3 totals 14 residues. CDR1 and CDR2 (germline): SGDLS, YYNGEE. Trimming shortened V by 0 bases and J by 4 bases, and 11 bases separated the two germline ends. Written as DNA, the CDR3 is TGTGCCAGCAGCGTAGAGGCTTACGGGTACGAGCAGTACTTC. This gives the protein CASSVEAYGYEQYF. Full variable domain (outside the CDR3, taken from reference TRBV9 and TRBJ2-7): DSGVTQTPKHLITATGQRVTLRCSPRSGDLSVYWYQQSLDQGLQFLIQYYNGEERAKGNILERFSAQQFPDLHSELNLSSLELGDSALYFCASSVEAYGYEQYFGPGTRLTVT.

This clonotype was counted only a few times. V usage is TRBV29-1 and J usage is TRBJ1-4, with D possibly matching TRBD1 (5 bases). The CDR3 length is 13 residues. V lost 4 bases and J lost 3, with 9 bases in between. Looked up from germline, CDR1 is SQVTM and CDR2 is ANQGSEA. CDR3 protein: CSVVDRANEKLFF. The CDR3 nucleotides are TGCAGCGTTGTTGACAGAGCTAATGAAAAACTGTTTTTT.

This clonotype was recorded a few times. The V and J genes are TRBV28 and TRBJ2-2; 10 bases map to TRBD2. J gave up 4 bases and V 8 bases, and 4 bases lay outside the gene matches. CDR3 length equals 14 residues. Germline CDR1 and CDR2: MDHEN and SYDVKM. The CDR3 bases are TGTGCCAGCTGGAGCGGGAGGGTCACCGGGGAGCTGTTTTTT. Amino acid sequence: CASWSGRVTGELFF.

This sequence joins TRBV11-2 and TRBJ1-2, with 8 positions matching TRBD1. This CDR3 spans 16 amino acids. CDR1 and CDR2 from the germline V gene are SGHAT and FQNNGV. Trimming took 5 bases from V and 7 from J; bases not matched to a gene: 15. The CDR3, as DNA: TGTGCCAGCAGCCACACCGGGACAGGCGGAATCTGTGGCTACACCTTC. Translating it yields CASSHTGTGGICGYTF.

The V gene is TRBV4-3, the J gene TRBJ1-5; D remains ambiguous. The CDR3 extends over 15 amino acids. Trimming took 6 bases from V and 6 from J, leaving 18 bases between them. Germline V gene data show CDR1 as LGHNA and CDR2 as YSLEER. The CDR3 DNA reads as TGCGCCAGCAGTCCGGATAACGGCGGACTTCAGCCCCAGCATTTT. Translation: CASSPDNGGLQPQHF.

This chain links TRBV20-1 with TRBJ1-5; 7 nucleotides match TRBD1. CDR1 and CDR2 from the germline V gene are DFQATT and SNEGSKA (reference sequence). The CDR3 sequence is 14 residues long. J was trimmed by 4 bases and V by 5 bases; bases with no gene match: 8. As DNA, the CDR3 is TGCAGTGCTCGACAGGGAGCACAAAATCAGCCCCAGCATTTT. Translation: CSARQGAQNQPQHF.

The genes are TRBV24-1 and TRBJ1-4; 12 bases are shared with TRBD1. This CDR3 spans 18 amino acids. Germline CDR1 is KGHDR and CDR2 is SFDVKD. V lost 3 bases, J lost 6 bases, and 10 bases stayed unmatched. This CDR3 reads CATSDGTGGIRGDEKLFF. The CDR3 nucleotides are TGTGCCACCAGTGATGGGACAGGGGGCATCCGAGGGGATGAAAAACTGTTTTTT.

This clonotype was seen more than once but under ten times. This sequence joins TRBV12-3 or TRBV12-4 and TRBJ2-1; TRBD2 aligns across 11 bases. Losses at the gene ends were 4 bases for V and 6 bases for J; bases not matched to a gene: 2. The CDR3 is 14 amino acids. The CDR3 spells CASSSSGGPNEQFF. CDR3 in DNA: TGTGCCAGCAGTTCTAGCGGGGGGCCCAATGAGCAGTTCTTC.

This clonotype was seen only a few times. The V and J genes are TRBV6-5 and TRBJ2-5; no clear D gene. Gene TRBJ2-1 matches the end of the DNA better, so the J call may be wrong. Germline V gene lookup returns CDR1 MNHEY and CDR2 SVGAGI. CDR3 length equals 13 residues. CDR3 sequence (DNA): TGTGCCAGCAGTACAGTGTCGATCGGTGAGCAGTTCTTC. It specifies CASSTVSIGEQFF.

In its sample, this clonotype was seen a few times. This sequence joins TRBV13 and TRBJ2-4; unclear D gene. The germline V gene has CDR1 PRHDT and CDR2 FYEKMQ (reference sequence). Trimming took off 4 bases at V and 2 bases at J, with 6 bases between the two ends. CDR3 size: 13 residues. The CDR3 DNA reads TGTGCCAGCAGCTCCGCAACCAAAAACATTCAGTACTTC. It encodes CASSSATKNIQYF.

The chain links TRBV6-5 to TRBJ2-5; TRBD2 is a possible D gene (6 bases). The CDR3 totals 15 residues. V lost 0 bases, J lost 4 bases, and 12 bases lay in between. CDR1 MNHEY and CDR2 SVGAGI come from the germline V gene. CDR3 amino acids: CASSYSSMGGETQYF. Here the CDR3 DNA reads TGTGCCAGCAGTTACTCGAGCATGGGAGGAGAGACCCAGTACTTC.